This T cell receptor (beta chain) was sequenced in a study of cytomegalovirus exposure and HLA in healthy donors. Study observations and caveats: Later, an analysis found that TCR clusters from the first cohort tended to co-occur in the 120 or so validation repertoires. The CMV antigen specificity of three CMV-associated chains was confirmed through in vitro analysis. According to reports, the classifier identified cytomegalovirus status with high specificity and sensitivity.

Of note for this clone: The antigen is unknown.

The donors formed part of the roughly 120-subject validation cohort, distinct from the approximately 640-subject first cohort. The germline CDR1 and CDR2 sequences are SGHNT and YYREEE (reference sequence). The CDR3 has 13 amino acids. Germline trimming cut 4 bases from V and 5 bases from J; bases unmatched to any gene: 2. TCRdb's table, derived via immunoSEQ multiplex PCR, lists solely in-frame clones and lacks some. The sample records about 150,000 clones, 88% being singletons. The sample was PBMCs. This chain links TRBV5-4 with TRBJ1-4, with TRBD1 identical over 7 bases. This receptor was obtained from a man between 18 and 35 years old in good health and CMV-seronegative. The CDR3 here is CASSRTGNEKLFF. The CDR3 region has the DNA TGTGCCAGCAGCCGGACAGGAAATGAAAAACTGTTTTTT.